This T cell receptor beta chain originates from a study of radiotherapy plus CTLA-4 blockade in lung cancer. Background on the study: Objective responses arose in approximately 20% of patients, and roughly 31% experienced disease control. Findings and caveats of the study: Researchers report tumor-derived TCR clones expanding in blood after radiotherapy plus ipilimumab.

Focal radiation plus CTLA-4 blockade with ipilimumab was administered to patients who had chemo-refractory metastatic non-small-cell lung cancer. The method was immunoSEQ multiplex PCR; TCRdb's version includes in-frame clones alone and lacks a portion of them. The data hold about 80,000 clones, with around 81% observed a single time. The germline V gene has CDR1 MNHEY and CDR2 SMNVEV (reference sequence). There are 16 residues in the CDR3. Germline trimming cut 10 bases from V and 2 bases from J; bases unmatched to any gene: 15. Details on this clone: Its antigen is unknown.

This receptor was taken from a human donor with non-small cell lung cancer whose response to radiotherapy plus ipilimumab could not be evaluated. Some clones in this sample may be carry-over from other donors' samples. The chain carries TRBV27 and TRBJ1-2, with 8 positions matching TRBD1. Sequenced material: peripheral blood, taken from a patient treated with radiotherapy plus ipilimumab. The CDR3 DNA reads TGTGCCATCCCGCCCCGAGGACAGGGTCGGAACTATGGCTACACCTTC. This encodes CAIPPRGQGRNYGYTF.